The rows below give T cell receptor beta chains drawn from one sample of a study of shared clonotypes between healthy human individuals. The data were produced by immunoSEQ multiplex PCR, yet TCRdb's version contains in-frame clones alone and is incomplete. The sample includes some 2,500,000 clones, 85% to 95% of them seen just once. The sequencing input was naive CD4+ T cells from PBMCs. The receptors stem from a man aged 18-30 years in good health. Some clones in this sample may be carry-over from other donors' samples. Each CDR3 is given with its conserved first and last residue. The D gene is left open where the match is weak. Clone size is stated in some rows and not others, as once, few, many or a class when expanded.

J gene,V gene,D gene,CDR3 length,clone size,CDR3 DNA,CDR3 protein
TRBJ2-3,TRBV11-3,TRBD2,16,NA,TGTGCCAGCAGCTCGGCTAGCGGGGTTCGCACAGATACGCAGTATTTT,CASSSASGVRTDTQYF
TRBJ1-5,TRBV6-5,NA,14,NA,TGTGCCAGCAGTTCCCGGGGAGGGGGTCAGCCCCAGCATTTT,CASSSRGGGQPQHF
TRBJ2-7,TRBV7-3,TRBD1,15,NA,TGTGCCAGCAGCTCGCCGGGACAGGGCCTCTACGAGCAGTACTTC,CASSSPGQGLYEQYF
TRBJ1-1,TRBV28,NA,15,NA,TGTGCCAGCAGTTCCCGGCCCGGGCGCGACACTGAAGCTTTCTTT,CASSSRPGRDTEAFF
TRBJ2-1,TRBV20-1,NA,11,NA,TGCAGTGCTAGTACGTACAATGAGCAGTTCTTC,CSASTYNEQFF
TRBJ1-3,TRBV19,NA,13,NA,TGTGCCAGTAGTATAGGCCTTGGAAACACCATATATTTT,CASSIGLGNTIYF
TRBJ2-3,TRBV7-2,TRBD2,16,once,TGTGCCAGCAGCTCTGGGACTAGCGGGAATTCGGATACGCAGTATTTT,CASSSGTSGNSDTQYF
TRBJ2-1,TRBV28,TRBD1,14,NA,TGTGCCAGCAGTTTCTACAGGGGGGTGAATGAGCAGTTCTTC,CASSFYRGVNEQFF
TRBJ2-1,TRBV5-6,TRBD2,15,once,TGTGCCAGCAGCTTGTACAGCGGGAGGGGCTATGAGCAGTTCTTC,CASSLYSGRGYEQFF
TRBJ1-4,TRBV2,NA,19,NA,TGTGCCAGCAGATTCCCGGGAGATTATTACAGTGCAACTAATGAAAAACTGTTTTTT,CASRFPGDYYSATNEKLFF
TRBJ2-7,TRBV10-3,NA,11,NA,TGTGCCTTTCGCACGGGGGACGAGCAGTACTTC,CAFRTGDEQYF
TRBJ1-2,TRBV5-1,NA,15,NA,TGCGCCAGCAGCCCCGAACGGTCAGCGGCTTATGGCTACACCTTC,CASSPERSAAYGYTF
TRBJ2-1,TRBV5-8,NA,15,NA,TGTGCCAGCAGCTTGCGAGGGGGGAATTACAATGAGCAGTTCTTC,CASSLRGGNYNEQFF
TRBJ2-2,TRBV7-9,TRBD2,17,NA,TGTGCCAGCAGCCCCGGACTAGCGGGAGACTGGACCGGGGAGCTGTTTTTT,CASSPGLAGDWTGELFF
TRBJ2-7,TRBV27,TRBD2,15,NA,TGTGCCAGCACCTCCCGGACTAGCTGGGCTTGGGAGCAGTACTTC,CASTSRTSWAWEQYF
TRBJ2-4,TRBV28,NA,15,NA,TGTGCCAGCAGTTTCCGCACCTTTGGGACAAACATTCAGTACTTC,CASSFRTFGTNIQYF
TRBJ1-2,TRBV27,TRBD1,15,NA,TGTGCCAGCAGGAGAGACAGGGGGCCGAACTATGGCTACACCTTC,CASRRDRGPNYGYTF
TRBJ2-2,TRBV19,NA,13,NA,TGTGCCAGTCACAATACGAACACCGGGGAGCTGTTTTTT,CASHNTNTGELFF
TRBJ2-7,TRBV28,TRBD1,15,NA,TGTGCCAGCAGTTTATTACAGGGGCCTTCCTACGAGCAGTACTTC,CASSLLQGPSYEQYF
TRBJ2-2,TRBV5-1,NA,13,NA,TGCGCCAGCAGCCTTTCGACCACCGGGGAGCTGTTTTTT,CASSLSTTGELFF
TRBJ2-1,TRBV4-3,NA,15,NA,TGCGCCAGCAGCCAAGATTTTATGAGACTCAATGAGCAGTTCTTC,CASSQDFMRLNEQFF
TRBJ2-7,TRBV11-2,NA,14,NA,TGTGCCAGCAGCTTGGCAGGACTATTGTACGAGCAGTACTTC,CASSLAGLLYEQYF
TRBJ2-2,TRBV2,NA,15,NA,TGTGCCAGCAGTGAATCTGGCGGTAACACCGGGGAGCTGTTTTTT,CASSESGGNTGELFF
TRBJ2-1,TRBV7-9,TRBD1,17,NA,TGTGCCAGCAGCCACCGGACAGGGTCCCCCTCCTACAATGAGCAGTTCTTC,CASSHRTGSPSYNEQFF
TRBJ2-3,TRBV7-2,NA,15,NA,TGTGCCAGCAGTCTAGTTGGGGCAGGGATGGATACGCAGTATTTT,CASSLVGAGMDTQYF
TRBJ2-7,TRBV6-1,NA,12,NA,TGTGCCAGCAGCTGGCAGGGTTACGAGCAGTACTTC,CASSWQGYEQYF
TRBJ1-4,TRBV27,NA,15,NA,TGTGCCAGCAGTTTGGCGCCGTCAATCAATGAAAAACTGTTTTTT,CASSLAPSINEKLFF
TRBJ1-4,TRBV5-1,NA,15,NA,TGCGCCAGCAGCGAAACAGTCCAACCTAATGAAAAACTGTTTTTT,CASSETVQPNEKLFF
TRBJ1-6,TRBV30,TRBD1,16,NA,TGTGCCTGGAGTGCAAGGGACAGGGGGCGAGGTTCACCCCTCCACTTT,CAWSARDRGRGSPLHF
TRBJ2-5,TRBV4-1,NA,13,NA,TGCGCCAGCAGCCTTAGCGGACAAGAGACCCAGTACTTC,CASSLSGQETQYF
TRBJ2-2,TRBV6-5,NA,14,NA,TGTGCCAGCAGTTTCCGGGTGAACACCGGGGAGCTGTTTTTT,CASSFRVNTGELFF
TRBJ2-7,TRBV27,TRBD2,15,NA,TGTGCCAGCAGTCAAGGACTAGCGGGACCGTACGAGCAGTACTTC,CASSQGLAGPYEQYF
TRBJ1-2,TRBV5-4,NA,17,NA,TGTGCCAGCAGCTCCCCTGAGGGCGGGGGCGCCTACTATGGCTACACCTTC,CASSSPEGGGAYYGYTF
TRBJ1-1,TRBV7-9,NA,16,NA,TGTGCCAGCAGCTTAGGTCGGTCCGATCCGAACACTGAAGCTTTCTTT,CASSLGRSDPNTEAFF
TRBJ2-2,TRBV2,TRBD1,17,NA,TGTGCCAGCAGTGAAGGTTTCAGGACAGGGAACACCGGGGAGCTGTTTTTT,CASSEGFRTGNTGELFF
TRBJ1-5,TRBV11-3,NA,15,NA,TGTGCCAGCAGCCCCAAGACAGGTGCCGATCAGCCCCAGCATTTT,CASSPKTGADQPQHF
TRBJ2-1,TRBV7-2,TRBD1,15,NA,TGTGCCAGCAGCCTCCCGGGACAGGGTGTCAATGAGCAGTTCTTC,CASSLPGQGVNEQFF
TRBJ2-5,TRBV2,NA,13,NA,TGTGCCAGCACCGAAGCCCCGGAAGAGACCCAGTACTTC,CASTEAPEETQYF
TRBJ2-2,TRBV7-2,NA,15,once,TGTGCCAGCAGCTTAGCTAGAAGGGGGGCCGGGGAGCTGTTTTTT,CASSLARRGAGELFF
TRBJ2-1,TRBV7-3,TRBD2,17,NA,TGTGCCAGCAGCTTATCCTTGACTAGCGGTTTGGGCAATGAGCAGTTCTTC,CASSLSLTSGLGNEQFF
TRBJ2-1,TRBV6-6,NA,13,few,TGTGCCAGCCAGTCCTTCCCCTACAATGAGCAGTTCTTC,CASQSFPYNEQFF